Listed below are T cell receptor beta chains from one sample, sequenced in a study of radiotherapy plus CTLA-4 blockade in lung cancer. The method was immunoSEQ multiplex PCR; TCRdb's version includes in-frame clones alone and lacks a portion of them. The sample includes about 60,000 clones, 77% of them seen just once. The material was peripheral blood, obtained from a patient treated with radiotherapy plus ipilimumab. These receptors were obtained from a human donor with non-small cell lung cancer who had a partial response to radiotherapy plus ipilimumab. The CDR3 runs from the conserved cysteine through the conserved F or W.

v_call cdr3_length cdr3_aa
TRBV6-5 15 CASSYWTSGEETQYF
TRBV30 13 CAWSVQSDQPQHF
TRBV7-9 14 CASKGASWTGELFF
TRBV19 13 CASSKEVNTEAFF
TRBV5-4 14 CASSAGQGEGIQYF
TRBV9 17 CASSVATGTLNQETQYF
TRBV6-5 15 CASSYGRSGANVLTF
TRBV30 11 CAWFTGTEAFF
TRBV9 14 CASSETGLAQPQHF
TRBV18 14 CASSPGTGVETQYF
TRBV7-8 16 CASSLLVSNIDQPQHF
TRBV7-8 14 CASSPEGGADTQYF
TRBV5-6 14 CASSLDRVDYGYTF
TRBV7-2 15 CASSTQTGGNYGYTF
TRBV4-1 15 CASSREGQADYEQYF
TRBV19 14 CASSTSGQSNGYTF
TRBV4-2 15 CASSQVGALDRELFF
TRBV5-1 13 CASSGGIAHEQYF
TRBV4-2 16 CASSQTRDAGANSYVF
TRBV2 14 CASSVYWNTGELFF
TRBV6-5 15 CASSVGDLWNQPQHF
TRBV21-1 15 CASFPGGGGKETQYF
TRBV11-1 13 CASSRQPSYEQYF
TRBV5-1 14 CASSPGQGPDTQYF
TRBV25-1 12 CASSEPGRGYTF
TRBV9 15 CASSVEAGTYNEQFF
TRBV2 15 CANRLAGGPSDTQYF
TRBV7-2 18 CASSFPGTGIWDTGELFF
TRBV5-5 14 CASSFGGSGTEAFF
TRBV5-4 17 CASSWGAQGSYTGELFF
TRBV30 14 CAWSHRDTNSPLHF
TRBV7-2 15 CASSSTSGAPYEQYF
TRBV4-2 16 CASSPWGRGSTDTQYF
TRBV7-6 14 CASSPAGTSGEQYF
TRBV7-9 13 CASRTSGGYGYTF
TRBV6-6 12 CASSPRGRELFF
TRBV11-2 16 CASSLAAGGGSAEAFF
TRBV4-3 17 CASSQELETALNTEAFF
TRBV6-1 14 CAGSDGTTTEKLFF
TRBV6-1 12 CASGGTVYEQYF
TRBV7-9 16 CASSHPGTANTGELFF
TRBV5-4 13 CASSGGAHNEQFF